One sample yielded the 19 T cell receptor beta chains listed below, sequenced in a study of T cells expressing NK-cell markers. After re-calling the 5' RACE reads, TCRdb lists one entry per CDR3 protein, DNA absent. The sample's table shows a few hundred thousand distinct CDR3 sequences. Specimen: blood T cells: a sorted CD56 or NKG2C T cell subset, CD4+ or CD8+ T cells, or bulk PBMC T cells (not recorded which). The receptor set was obtained from a man aged 18 to 69 in good health.

The rearrangement uses TRBV10-3 and TRBJ1-2; absent DNA, TCRdb's TRBD1 call cannot be checked. The CDR3 contains 15 residues. Per germline, CDR1 ENHRY and CDR2 SYGVKD. CDR3 residues: CATREPGQPFEGYTF.

V usage is TRBV5-5 and J usage is TRBJ2-1; TCRdb designates TRBD1, a call that cannot be tested without DNA. CDR3 length equals 17 residues. Per germline, CDR1 SGHKS and CDR2 YYEKEE (reference sequence). CDR3 protein: CASSLGIRGQGLNEQFF.

This chain joins TRBV6-1 and TRBJ2-7; TCRdb selects TRBD1, and the lack of DNA leaves this call unchecked. The length of the CDR3 is 15 residues. Germline V lookup: CDR1 MNHNS, CDR2 SASEGT. The CDR3 loop is CASRSPSGADYEQYF.

This chain joins TRBV20-1 and TRBJ2-5; the TCRdb call, TRBD1, lacks DNA for checking. The CDR3 has 15 amino acids. Germline V CDR1 and CDR2: DFQATT, SNEGSKA (reference sequence). This CDR3 reads CSARARGGFQETQYF.

J is TRBJ2-1 and V is TRBV12-3 or TRBV12-4; TCRdb's D call of TRBD1 is untestable without DNA. The CDR3 is 18 residues long. This CDR3 is CASSFNPGGFKRDNEQFF.

This chain joins TRBV5-4 and TRBJ2-2; with no DNA, the TCRdb D assignment of TRBD1 cannot be verified. CDR1 and CDR2 (germline): SGHNT, YYREEE (reference sequence). CDR3 size: 19 residues. The chain's CDR3 is CASSLRLGQEEISSGELFF.

CDR3 sequence: CASSQRSAGASYEQYF. The chain combines TRBV6-1 with TRBJ2-7; as DNA is missing, the TRBD1 call by TCRdb cannot be tested. Germline CDR1 reads MNHNS; CDR2 reads SASEGT. The CDR3 runs to 16 residues.

This chain's CDR3 is CASSLSRDFRGQFF. The chain links TRBV27 to TRBJ2-1; lacking DNA, the TRBD2 call made by TCRdb goes unchecked. The CDR3 has 14 amino acids. Per the germline V gene, CDR1 is MNHEY and CDR2 is SMNVEV (reference sequence).

The J gene is TRBJ2-6, the V gene TRBV5-5. CDR1 and CDR2 from the germline V gene are SGHKS and YYEKEE (reference sequence). The CDR3 extends over 16 amino acids. The CDR3 sequence: CASSLARSSGANVLTF.

This chain connects TRBV25-1 to TRBJ2-7. CDR3 length equals 12 residues. CDR1 is MGHDK, CDR2 SYGVNS, per germline. CDR3 in amino acids: CASSALGYEQYF.

The chain couples TRBV5-1 to TRBJ2-3. This CDR3 spans 15 amino acids. CDR1 SGHRS and CDR2 YFSETQ come from the germline V gene. CDR3 amino acids: CASSLVHPNTDTQYF.

The J gene is TRBJ2-1, the V gene TRBV4-1; checking the TCRdb D call of TRBD1 is not possible without DNA. Germline V gene data show CDR1 as MGHRA and CDR2 as YSYEKL. The length of the CDR3 is 16 residues. The CDR3 loop reads CASSPRTGGEYNEQFF.

This chain links TRBV28 with TRBJ1-1. Germline CDR1 MDHEN, CDR2 SYDVKM. CDR3 length equals 15 residues. The CDR3 here is CASSRVFTLNTEAFF.

J is TRBJ2-3 and V is TRBV27; TCRdb outputs TRBD1, but without DNA this stays unchecked. This CDR3 comprises 15 residues. From germline, CDR1 is MNHEY and CDR2 SMNVEV (reference sequence). The CDR3 loop is CASSRDFWVTDTQYF.

This chain uses TRBV5-8 with TRBJ2-7; TCRdb outputs TRBD1, but without DNA this stays unchecked. The CDR3 has 13 amino acids. Germline CDR1 is SGHTS and CDR2 is YDEGEE. The CDR3 loop is CASSLGQGREQYF.

The genes are TRBV12-3 or TRBV12-4 and TRBJ1-2; TCRdb proposes TRBD1, but this gene call is untestable without DNA. The CDR3 extends over 15 amino acids. The CDR3 loop is CASSPNRATNYGYTF.

The rearrangement joins TRBV29-1 to TRBJ2-1; TCRdb picks TRBD2, but there is no DNA to check that call. CDR3 length: 19 residues. The germline V gene encodes CDR1 SQVTM and CDR2 ANQGSEA. CDR3 amino acids: CSVDRYGTSGGYSYNEQFF.

The chain links TRBV5-6 to TRBJ2-5. This CDR3 has 15 residues. Germline loops: CDR1 SGHDT, CDR2 YYEEEE. CDR3 protein: CASSFRRLGKETQYF.

J is TRBJ1-1 and V is TRBV6-1; the D gene TCRdb calls, TRBD1, cannot be checked with no DNA. This CDR3 has 15 residues. Germline CDR1 reads MNHNS; CDR2 reads SASEGT. CDR3 protein: CASTRARDGGAEAFF.